Many counts were recorded for the clone carrying this T cell receptor (beta chain). Its antigen remains unknown. Construction of the TCRbeta library involved unique molecular identifiers. In TCRdb, the PCR reads were re-called with MiXCR into one record per CDR3 protein. The sample shows some 110,000 distinct CDR3 sequences, around a tenth of them seen only once. Trimming pared 2 bases from V and 7 bases from J, leaving 15 bases between. Per germline, CDR1 SGHTS and CDR2 YDEGEE. The CDR3 consists of 14 residues. These data belong to a study of T-cell reconstitution after alpha-beta-depleted transplantation in children. General study findings and limits: From newly produced T cells came most of the T-cell counts and diversity one year after transplant. Expanded graft clones numbering several hundred reportedly gave rise to alpha-beta T cells about two months after transplant.

V usage is TRBV5-8 and J usage is TRBJ1-2; weak D call: TRBD1 (6 bases). The sample here was PBMCs, taken before TCRalphabeta/CD19-depleted stem cell transplant. The clonotype comes from a boy aged 2 to 10 with acute lymphoblastic leukemia, due to receive a stem cell transplant. The CDR3 is CASSFKIGGAGYTF. The CDR3 nucleotides are TGTGCCAGCAGCTTCAAGATAGGGGGGGCTGGCTACACCTTC.